Presented here are 31 T cell receptor beta chains from one specimen sequenced in a study of blood T cell repertoires in COVID-19. The assay was immunoSEQ multiplex PCR, and TCRdb's table has in-frame clones only and misses some. The sample gives under 150,000 clones, approximately 91% of which show up once; roughly 8.1% is in the top ten. Specimen: peripheral blood. These receptor sequences come from a woman in her seventies who had recovered from COVID-19.

This clone was seen just once. The chain uses TRBV7-9 and TRBJ1-4; D unclear. V was pared by 1 base and J by 8 bases, with 8 bases between. Germline assignment: CDR1 SEHNR and CDR2 FQNEAQ (reference sequence). The CDR3 contains 13 residues. The CDR3 loop reads CASSLGAGEKLFF. CDR3 nucleotides: TGTGCCAGCAGCTTAGGAGCGGGGGAAAAACTGTTTTTT.

The J gene is TRBJ2-5, the V gene TRBV27, with 7 bases fitting TRBD1. V shed 6 bases and J 5 bases; nucleotides not matched to a gene: 9. This CDR3 spans 14 amino acids. Germline V lookup: CDR1 MNHEY, CDR2 SMNVEV (reference sequence). This chain's CDR3 is CASSTDRAGETQYF. The CDR3 DNA reads as TGTGCCAGCAGCACTGACAGGGCCGGCGAGACCCAGTACTTC.

V is TRBV27 and J is TRBJ2-2; maybe TRBD1 (5 bases). Per germline, CDR1 MNHEY and CDR2 SMNVEV (reference sequence). V was pared by 6 bases and J by 2 bases, with 7 bases between. This CDR3 has 13 residues. CDR3 sequence (DNA): TGTGCCAGCAGGGGGCATAACACCGGGGAGCTGTTTTTT. This encodes CASRGHNTGELFF.

The chain employs TRBV9 and TRBJ2-3, with 8 nucleotides matching TRBD2. V lost 0 bases and J lost 2; bases outside the gene matches: 11. The CDR3 totals 18 residues. Germline CDR1 is SGDLS and CDR2 is YYNGEE. CDR3 nucleotide sequence: TGTGCCAGCAGCGTAGCGGGACCGGGACTAGTTTACACAGATACGCAGTATTTT. Translation gives CASSVAGPGLVYTDTQYF.

This rearrangement joins TRBV5-1 to TRBJ2-1, with 7 bases that match TRBD1. The CDR3 has 13 amino acids. CDR1 and CDR2 from the germline V gene are SGHRS and YFSETQ. V was clipped by 4 bases and J by 14 bases; unmatched bases: 12. The CDR3 DNA sequence: TGCGCCAGCAGCCCACCTGCGGTAGACAGGGAGTTCTTC. This sequence encodes CASSPPAVDREFF.

This sequence joins TRBV6-5 and TRBJ1-1; D remains unclear. The CDR3 is 12 residues long. Germline-derived CDR1 and CDR2 are MNHEY and SVGAGI. Trimming shortened V by 5 bases and J by 4 bases, and 8 bases separated the two germline ends. CDR3 amino acids: CASSRSGTEAFF. The CDR3 nucleotides are TGTGCCAGCAGTAGGTCGGGCACTGAAGCTTTCTTT.

This chain links TRBV11-2 with TRBJ2-1; D remains unclear. Trimming pared 3 bases from V and 9 bases from J, leaving 12 bases between. CDR1 and CDR2 (germline): SGHAT, FQNNGV. The CDR3 consists of 13 residues. CDR3 coding DNA: TGTGCCAGCAGCTTTGGCCGATCTGGTGAGCAGTTCTTC. This codes for CASSFGRSGEQFF.

V usage is TRBV5-1 and J usage is TRBJ2-7; TRBD2 matches 7 bases. V lost 4 bases, J lost 7 bases, and 8 bases stayed unmatched. Germline assignment: CDR1 SGHRS and CDR2 YFSETQ. The CDR3 has 13 amino acids. Here the CDR3 reads CASSPGGSGEQYF. In DNA, the CDR3 is TGCGCCAGCAGCCCCGGGGGGTCTGGGGAGCAGTACTTC.

This clone has just one count. This rearrangement joins TRBV19 to TRBJ1-4; 7 positions agree with TRBD1. The CDR3 is 14 residues long. Losses at the gene ends were 5 bases for V and 1 base for J; bases not matched to a gene: 1. The V gene's germline CDR1 is LNHDA and CDR2 SQIVND (reference sequence). CDR3 in amino acids: CASSYRGTNEKLFF. The CDR3 region has the DNA TGTGCCAGTAGTTACAGGGGAACTAATGAAAAACTGTTTTTT.

The chain is built from TRBV5-5 and TRBJ1-1, with TRBD1 matching 7 bases. V lost 1 base and J lost 0; bases outside the gene matches: 3. The CDR3 sequence is 15 residues long. CDR1 and CDR2 from the germline V gene are SGHKS and YYEKEE (reference sequence). The CDR3 reads CASSLRGQMNTEAFF. CDR3 nucleotide sequence: TGTGCCAGCAGCTTGAGGGGACAGATGAACACTGAAGCTTTCTTT.

This chain connects TRBV6-5 to TRBJ1-1; D unclear. Trimming removed 8 bases from V and 4 bases from J, with 17 bases in between. Germline assignment: CDR1 MNHEY and CDR2 SVGAGI. The CDR3 spans 14 residues. The CDR3 loop is CASAFSRFSTEAFF. Written as DNA, the CDR3 is TGTGCCAGCGCCTTTTCCCGTTTTAGCACTGAAGCTTTCTTT.

This chain links TRBV9 with TRBJ2-1, with 7 bases matching TRBD2. CDR1 SGDLS and CDR2 YYNGEE come from the germline V gene. This CDR3 has 19 residues. V lost 0 bases and J lost 0; bases outside the gene matches: 12. As DNA, the CDR3 is TGTGCCAGCAGCGTAGCCATTAGCGGGTCTGGGGGCTCCTACAATGAGCAGTTCTTC. This translates into CASSVAISGSGGSYNEQFF.

This clone was seen just once. The CDR3 DNA sequence: TGTGCCAGCAGCCAGGCAGGGACTGATCAGCCCCAGCATTTT. Its protein is CASSQAGTDQPQHF. The chain carries TRBV7-2 and TRBJ1-5, with a weak D call TRBD1 (5 bases). The V end lost 5 bases, the J end lost 5 bases, and 13 bases lay between the germline ends. Looked up from germline, CDR1 is SGHTA and CDR2 is FQGNSA. CDR3 length: 14 residues.

The chain employs TRBV15 and TRBJ2-5, with 8 bases identical to TRBD2. Germline trimming cut 2 bases from V and 1 base from J; bases unmatched to any gene: 6. This CDR3 region has 16 residues. CDR1 LNHNV and CDR2 YYDKDF come from the germline V gene (reference sequence). CDR3 DNA sequence: TGTGCCACCAGCAGACAACGCGGGGGGTTCCAAGAGACCCAGTACTTC. It specifies CATSRQRGGFQETQYF.

The V call is TRBV5-6, the J call TRBJ2-3, with 7 bases fitting TRBD1. The V segment lost 3 bases and the J segment 3 bases; nucleotides outside the gene matches: 10. CDR3 length equals 16 residues. CDR1 is SGHDT, CDR2 YYEEEE, per germline. DNA for the CDR3: TGTGCCAGCAGCTCTACAGGGGCCCGCATTACAGATACGCAGTATTTT. Translated, it gives CASSSTGARITDTQYF.

The CDR3: CAISEGGTSWLETQYF. The CDR3 DNA is TGTGCCATCAGTGAGGGGGGGACTAGCTGGCTGGAGACCCAGTACTTC. The chain joins TRBV10-3 to TRBJ2-5; 9 bases are shared with TRBD2. Germline V CDR1 and CDR2: ENHRY, SYGVKD. The CDR3 extends over 16 amino acids. V dropped 2 bases and J dropped 5; count of bases not matched to a gene: 9.

The chain couples TRBV7-9 to TRBJ2-2; 7 nucleotides line up with TRBD2. Germline CDR1 SEHNR, CDR2 FQNEAQ (reference sequence). CDR3 size: 15 residues. V lost 5 bases and J lost 6; bases outside the gene matches: 9. The CDR3 DNA sequence: TGTGCCAGCAGCCCCCCGGGACTATCATCCGGGGAGCTGTTTTTT. This sequence encodes CASSPPGLSSGELFF.

The chain links TRBV7-2 to TRBJ2-2; 7 bases match TRBD2. V dropped 8 bases and J dropped 2; count of bases not matched to a gene: 11. Looked up from germline, CDR1 is SGHTA and CDR2 is FQGNSA. There are 16 residues in the CDR3. This chain's CDR3 is CASRSGTSGNTGELFF. CDR3 coding DNA: TGTGCCAGCCGAAGCGGGACGTCGGGTAACACCGGGGAGCTGTTTTTT.

The rearrangement joins TRBV18 to TRBJ1-1; no definite D call. V lost 6 bases to trimming and J lost 10 bases, with 15 bases between them. This CDR3 is built from 12 residues. Germline V gives CDR1 KGHSH, CDR2 LQKENI. The CDR3 coding sequence is TGTGCCAGCTCCTCGGGAGGCCTGGGAGCTTTCTTT. Its translation is CASSSGGLGAFF.

V usage is TRBV12-5 and J usage is TRBJ2-1; D might be TRBD2 (6 bases). The CDR3 is made up of 12 amino acids. The germline V and J ends were trimmed by 6 bases and 6 bases, with 9 bases remaining between them. CDR1 is LGHNT and CDR2 is FRNRAP in the germline V gene. The CDR3 nucleotides are TGTGCTAGTGGGACGGAGGGCAATGAGCAGTTCTTC. Its protein product is CASGTEGNEQFF. Looking up the rest from reference TRBV12-5 and TRBJ2-1 gives the full variable domain: DARVTQTPRHKVTEMGQEVTMRCQPILGHNTVFWYRQTMMQGLELLAYFRNRAPLDDSGMPKDRFSAEMPDATLATLKIQPSEPRDSAVYFCASGTEGNEQFFGPGTRLTVL.

The sample holds one count of this clone. The chain uses TRBV4-2 and TRBJ2-3; 13 nucleotides agree with TRBD2. The CDR3 spans 20 residues. Germline CDR1 LGHNA, CDR2 YNFKEQ. Unmatched junction bases numbered 14, after V lost 1 base and J lost 4 bases. DNA of the CDR3: TGTGCCAGCAGCCAAGTGAGGACTACTAGCGGGGGGGCCGGGGCAGATACGCAGTATTTT. Translating it yields CASSQVRTTSGGAGADTQYF.

The chain links TRBV10-3 to TRBJ2-1, with 8 positions matching TRBD1. This CDR3 region has 12 residues. Germline values: CDR1 ENHRY, CDR2 SYGVKD. V was clipped by 10 bases and J by 7 bases; unmatched bases: 6. CDR3 sequence: CATGQGGNEQFF. The CDR3 DNA sequence: TGTGCCACCGGACAGGGTGGAAATGAGCAGTTCTTC.

J is TRBJ2-7 and V is TRBV5-4, with 7 bases that match TRBD2. Trimming at V came to 0 bases and at J to 4 bases, leaving 10 bases not matched to a gene. The CDR3 is made up of 16 amino acids. Looked up from germline, CDR1 is SGHNT and CDR2 is YYREEE (reference sequence). The CDR3 bases are TGTGCCAGCAGCTTGGGCCCAGCGGGAATCTCTTACGAGCAGTACTTC. Encoded protein: CASSLGPAGISYEQYF.

V and J are TRBV4-3 and TRBJ1-1, with D possibly matching TRBD1 (6 bases). The CDR3 is made up of 19 amino acids. In germline, CDR1 is LGHNA, CDR2 YSLEER. V was pared by 1 base and J by 1 base, with 22 bases between. CDR3 sequence (DNA): TGCGCCAGCAGCCAAGCCCGGGGGCGGGGGCGATGGGAGAACACTGAAGCTTTCTTT. It encodes CASSQARGRGRWENTEAFF.

The CDR3 region has the DNA TGTGCCTGGACCGGACGCAAAACGGGGTTCACTGAAGCTTTCTTT. Protein sequence: CAWTGRKTGFTEAFF. The chain has TRBV30 and TRBJ1-1; D is uncertain. Germline CDR1 reads GTSNPN; CDR2 reads SVGIG (reference sequence). The CDR3 is 15 amino acids. V lost 4 bases, J lost 4 bases, and 19 bases lay in between.

This sequence joins TRBV18 and TRBJ2-1, with D maybe TRBD1 (5 bases). The V end was cut by 3 bases, the J end by 8 bases, with 11 bases between. Germline V gives CDR1 KGHSH, CDR2 LQKENI. The CDR3 has 13 amino acids. CDR3 DNA sequence: TGTGCCAGCTCACCCCGGGCAGGGCATGAGCAGTTCTTC. Its translation: CASSPRAGHEQFF.

This clone was counted only a few times. The chain joins TRBV30 to TRBJ2-7, with D possibly being TRBD1 (6 bases). There are 15 residues in the CDR3. Trimming took 2 bases from V and 3 from J, leaving 17 bases between them. CDR1 is GTSNPN and CDR2 is SVGIG in the germline V gene (reference sequence). Written as DNA, the CDR3 is TGTGCCTGGAGTTATAGGGGACACTCCTACTACGAGCAGTACTTC. It yields the protein CAWSYRGHSYYEQYF.

The rearrangement joins TRBV4-2 to TRBJ1-1, with TRBD1 matching over 10 bases. Per the germline V gene, CDR1 is LGHNA and CDR2 is YNFKEQ. V was pared by 4 bases and J by 8 bases, with 7 bases of the junction left unmatched. The CDR3 spans 14 residues. CDR3 loop: CASSPQDRGLEAFF. The CDR3 nucleotides read TGTGCCAGCAGCCCCCAGGACAGGGGGTTAGAAGCTTTCTTT.

The chain carries TRBV9 and TRBJ1-6; D ambiguous. The CDR3 extends over 14 amino acids. Germline V gene lookup returns CDR1 SGDLS and CDR2 YYNGEE. The ends were cut back, 2 bases at V and 5 bases at J, with 8 bases in the middle. The CDR3 bases are TGTGCCAGCAGCGTTACATTTCATAATTCACCCCTCCACTTT. Its translation is CASSVTFHNSPLHF. Full variable domain (rest looked up from reference TRBV9 and TRBJ1-6): DSGVTQTPKHLITATGQRVTLRCSPRSGDLSVYWYQQSLDQGLQFLIQYYNGEERAKGNILERFSAQQFPDLHSELNLSSLELGDSALYFCASSVTFHNSPLHFGNGTRLTVT.

The chain is built from TRBV7-2 and TRBJ2-7, with 7 nucleotides matching TRBD2. J lost 3 bases, V lost 4 bases, and 12 bases had no gene match. CDR3 length: 16 residues. The germline CDR1 and CDR2 sequences are SGHTA and FQGNSA. The CDR3 loop is CASSSIGRGTLYEQYF. The CDR3 coding sequence is TGTGCCAGCAGCTCGATAGGGCGGGGGACCCTCTACGAGCAGTACTTC. Full variable domain (remainder filled in from reference TRBV7-2 and TRBJ2-7): GAGVSQSPSNKVTEKGKDVELRCDPISGHTALYWYRQSLGQGLEFLIYFQGNSAPDKSGLPSDRFSAERTGGSVSTLTIQRTQQEDSAVYLCASSSIGRGTLYEQYFGPGTRLTVT.

The chain has TRBV6-5 and TRBJ2-3, with 11 nucleotides matching TRBD1. This CDR3 region has 15 residues. Germline CDR1 MNHEY, CDR2 SVGAGI. V was clipped by 6 bases and J by 3 bases; unmatched bases: 5. The CDR3 loop reads CASSLGTGGTDTQYF. The CDR3 nucleotides are TGTGCCAGCAGCCTCGGGACAGGGGGGACAGATACGCAGTATTTT.